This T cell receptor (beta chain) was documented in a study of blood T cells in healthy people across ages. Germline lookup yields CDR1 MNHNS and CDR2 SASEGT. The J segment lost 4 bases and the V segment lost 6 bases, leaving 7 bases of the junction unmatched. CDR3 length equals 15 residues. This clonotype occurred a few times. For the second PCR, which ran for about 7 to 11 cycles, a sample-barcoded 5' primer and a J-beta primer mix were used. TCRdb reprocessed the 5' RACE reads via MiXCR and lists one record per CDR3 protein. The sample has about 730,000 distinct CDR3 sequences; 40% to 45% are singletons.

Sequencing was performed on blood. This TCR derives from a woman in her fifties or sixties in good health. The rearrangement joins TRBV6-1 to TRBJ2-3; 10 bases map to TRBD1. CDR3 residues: CASRAPGTGADTQYF. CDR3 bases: TGTGCCAGCAGAGCACCCGGGACAGGGGCAGATACGCAGTATTTT.